The entry that follows covers one TCR beta chain sequence. The read ends 3 residues shy of where the CDR3 ends; the end is completed using the germline J gene. The data originate from a study of T cells in women clearing cervical HPV infection. Looking at the study overall: Blood came at first lesion visit for cases, post-clearance for controls. For cases, blood was sampled a median approximately 150 days after lesion detection, interquartile range 90 to 200 days.

Germline CDR1 reads SNHLY; CDR2 reads FYNNEI. The CDR3 length is 12 residues. Between the trimmed V and J ends, which lost 8 bases and 6 bases, there was a span of 13 bases. Method: immunoSEQ multiplex PCR; TCRdb's copy keeps in-frame clones and lacks some. This table lists about 22,000 clones. What was sequenced was blood buffy coat. The chain is built from TRBV2 and TRBJ1-2; D gene uncertain. This clonotype originated in a woman aged 18-69 years with a cervical HPV16 infection that either progressed to CIN3+ or cleared (not recorded which). CDR3 sequence reads: CASEFKGDGYTF. The CDR3 bases that were read are TGTGCCAGCGAATTTAAGGGTGATGGC.